A single sample is the source of the 16 T cell receptor beta chains below, sequenced in a study of Ad26.COV2.S vaccination and SARS-CoV-2 variants. The table came from immunoSEQ multiplex PCR; TCRdb's copy has only in-frame clones and leaves some out. This sample carries about 280,000 clones, 80% to 90% of them seen once, and the ten largest clones take about 3.1%. Described treatment: roughly 18 received Ad26.COV2.S at low or high dose, single or two shots; roughly 5 received placebo; per-sample allocation not given. On day 63 after the first injection, vaccine and placebo recipients gave samples. The sample consisted of peripheral blood, taken in a trial of Ad26.COV2.S vaccine versus placebo. These receptors all stem from a person aged 18-65 years who received the Ad26.COV2.S COVID-19 vaccine or a placebo.

The J gene is TRBJ1-4, the V gene TRBV28, with D unresolved. Germline V gene data show CDR1 as MDHEN and CDR2 as SYDVKM. V was pared by 6 bases and J by 4 bases, with 3 bases between. The CDR3 spans 11 residues. This chain's CDR3 is CASRYNEKLFF. In DNA form, the CDR3 reads TGTGCCAGCAGGTATAATGAAAAACTGTTTTTT. Looking up the rest from reference TRBV28 and TRBJ1-4 gives the full variable domain: DVKVTQSSRYLVKRTGEKVFLECVQDMDHENMFWYRQDPGLGLRLIYFSYDVKMKEKGDIPEGYSVSREKKERFSLILESASTNQTSMYLCASRYNEKLFFGSGTQLSVL.

This clone was found a few times. The J gene is TRBJ1-3, the V gene TRBV6-1, with D perhaps matching TRBD1 (6 bases). Germline values: CDR1 MNHNS, CDR2 SASEGT. The ends were cut back, 2 bases at V and 4 bases at J, with 12 bases in the middle. The CDR3 contains 15 residues. For the CDR3, the DNA is TGTGCCAGCAGTGAAACAGGGTCGGCGGGAAACACCATATATTTT. This encodes CASSETGSAGNTIYF.

The chain is built from TRBV6-5 and TRBJ2-3; D not certain. The V gene's germline CDR1 is MNHEY and CDR2 SVGAGI. Trimming left V 8 bases short and J 0 bases short, with 12 bases between. This CDR3 is built from 14 residues. The CDR3 nucleotides read TGTGCCAGCTTAGTTGGTCTTAGCACAGATACGCAGTATTTT. Translating it yields CASLVGLSTDTQYF.

The V and J genes are TRBV6-1 and TRBJ1-2; possibly TRBD1 for D (6 bases). Trimming cost V 1 base and J 3 bases, with 15 bases left between them. There are 16 residues in the CDR3. CDR1 is MNHNS and CDR2 is SASEGT in the germline V gene. The CDR3 protein is CASSEGGRLRYYGYTF. For the CDR3, the DNA is TGTGCCAGCAGTGAAGGGGGGCGGCTTCGGTACTATGGCTACACCTTC.

The chain has TRBV7-2 and TRBJ2-2; tentative D call: TRBD2 (7 bases). The CDR3 spans 13 residues. The germline V and J ends were trimmed by 7 bases and 6 bases, with 12 bases remaining between them. CDR1 is SGHTA and CDR2 is FQGNSA in the germline V gene. The CDR3 loop is CASTRGGAGELFF. DNA for the CDR3: TGTGCCAGCACCCGCGGGGGCGCCGGGGAGCTGTTTTTT.

V usage is TRBV7-2 and J usage is TRBJ2-6; the D is unclear. Between the trimmed V and J ends, which lost 5 bases and 0 bases, there was a span of 8 bases. Germline CDR1 reads SGHTA; CDR2 reads FQGNSA. The CDR3 has 15 residues. The CDR3 loop is CASSDSGSGANVLTF. CDR3 sequence (DNA): TGTGCCAGCAGCGACTCGGGCTCTGGGGCCAACGTCCTGACTTTC.

J is TRBJ2-2 and V is TRBV11-3, with TRBD2 matching 9 bases. Per germline, CDR1 SGHNT and CDR2 YENEEA. The length of the CDR3 is 17 residues. After removal of 3 bases from V and 6 bases from J, the junction contained 11 bases not matched to a gene. CDR3 sequence reads: CASSLWAGGPGAGELFF. The CDR3 region has the DNA TGTGCCAGCAGCTTGTGGGCGGGAGGGCCCGGCGCCGGGGAGCTGTTTTTT.

This chain connects TRBV2 to TRBJ1-2; no reliable D call. V lost 3 bases to trimming and J lost 0 bases, with 5 bases between them. Germline CDR1 reads SNHLY; CDR2 reads FYNNEI. The CDR3 runs to 13 residues. Here the CDR3 reads CASSDPSNYGYTF. CDR3 sequence (DNA): TGTGCCAGCAGTGACCCCTCTAACTATGGCTACACCTTC.

This clone was observed once. The chain links TRBV9 to TRBJ1-3; D is undetermined. Germline values: CDR1 SGDLS, CDR2 YYNGEE. The CDR3 has 16 residues. V was pared by 2 bases and J by 0 bases, with 12 bases between. The CDR3 DNA reads TGTGCCAGCAGCGTGTTAGGCAGAGCCTCTGGAAACACCATATATTTT. Translated: CASSVLGRASGNTIYF.

The rearrangement links TRBV19 to TRBJ2-7; D tentatively reads TRBD1 or TRBD2 (5 bases each). V lost 4 bases, J lost 5 bases, and 12 bases lay in between. This CDR3 comprises 13 residues. CDR1 is LNHDA and CDR2 is SQIVND in the germline V gene (reference sequence). CDR3 nucleotides: TGTGCCAGTAGTAAGAACCGGGACCACGAGCAGTACTTC. This codes for CASSKNRDHEQYF.

The chain is built from TRBV7-9 and TRBJ2-1; TRBD2 agrees at 7 bases. The junction had 4 bases not matched to a gene; V was cut back by 4 bases and J by 4 bases. The CDR3 covers 14 residues. Looked up from germline, CDR1 is SEHNR and CDR2 is FQNEAQ (reference sequence). DNA of the CDR3: TGTGCCAGCAGCTCACCGGGGGGTTACAATGAGCAGTTCTTC. Translating gives CASSSPGGYNEQFF.

V gene TRBV2 combines with J gene TRBJ1-1, with D maybe TRBD1 (6 bases). V was clipped by 4 bases and J by 4 bases, with 13 bases between them. Germline CDR1 and CDR2: SNHLY and FYNNEI. The CDR3 is 14 residues long. CDR3 sequence reads: CASSVDSRSTEAFF. In nucleotides, the CDR3 is TGTGCCAGCAGTGTGGACAGTCGGAGCACTGAAGCTTTCTTT.

The gene calls are TRBV5-1 and TRBJ2-1; 7 bases map to TRBD1. The CDR3 is 15 residues long. CDR1 and CDR2 from the germline V gene are SGHRS and YFSETQ. Trimming removed 5 bases from V and 4 bases from J; junction bases left unmatched: 9. The CDR3 nucleotides read TGCGCCAGCAGAAATACCGGGACAGTTTACAATGAGCAGTTCTTC. Translating it yields CASRNTGTVYNEQFF.

A single count supports this clone. Germline is not matched at one junction end, which may reflect a read error. The chain employs TRBV19 and TRBJ1-1, with D maybe TRBD1 (6 bases). Germline V lookup: CDR1 LNHDA, CDR2 SQIVND (reference sequence). This CDR3 is built from 13 residues. The CDR3 bases are TGTGCCAGTAAAAACAGGGAGAACGCTGAAGCTTTCTTT. Amino acids: CASKNRENAEAFF.

This clone was seen just once. This chain joins TRBV21-1 and TRBJ2-1; the D segment call TRBD2 is taken from the table without a DNA check. TRBV21-1 is a documented pseudogene. This CDR3 comprises 18 residues. The chain's CDR3 is CASSLREGLAGRTNEQFF. CDR3 nucleotides: TGTGCCAGCAGCCTAAGGGAGGGACTAGCGGGAAGGACGAATGAGCAGTTCTTC.

The J gene is TRBJ2-7, the V gene TRBV3-1 (or the pseudogene TRBV3-2); TRBD1 matches at 7 bases. CDR3 length equals 13 residues. Per germline, CDR1 LGHDT and CDR2 YNNKEL (reference sequence). Trimming at V came to 4 bases and at J to 6 bases, leaving 6 bases not matched to a gene. The CDR3: CASSRQGEGEQYF. CDR3 nucleotides: TGTGCCAGCAGCCGACAGGGAGAGGGCGAGCAGTACTTC.